The source of this TCR beta chain is a study of T cell responses to AZD1222 COVID-19 vaccine. Study-wide results and limits: Vaccine-associated CD4 TCRs ranged over spike, dominating at 160-218 and 743-854. Repertoire sampling was restricted to post-peak T cell response timepoints. Among the donors, most were white British and more were female, and clonal diversity was possibly underestimated.

About this clone: Antigen unknown.

The repertoire was sequenced with immunoSEQ multiplex PCR; TCRdb's copy has only in-frame clones and lacks some. The sample lists about 180,000 clones, more than 90% occurring once. CDR1 is LNHDA and CDR2 is SQIVND in the germline V gene (reference sequence). This CDR3 comprises 13 residues. V lost 7 bases and J lost 6; bases outside the gene matches: 3. The V and J genes are TRBV19 and TRBJ1-5; 10 bases are shared with TRBD1. The sequence came from an adult in good health. The sequenced sample was peripheral blood, obtained on day 0 of AZD1222 vaccination. In DNA form, the CDR3 reads TGTGCCAGTAAGGGACAGGGGTTTCAGCCCCAGCATTTT. It translates to CASKGQGFQPQHF.